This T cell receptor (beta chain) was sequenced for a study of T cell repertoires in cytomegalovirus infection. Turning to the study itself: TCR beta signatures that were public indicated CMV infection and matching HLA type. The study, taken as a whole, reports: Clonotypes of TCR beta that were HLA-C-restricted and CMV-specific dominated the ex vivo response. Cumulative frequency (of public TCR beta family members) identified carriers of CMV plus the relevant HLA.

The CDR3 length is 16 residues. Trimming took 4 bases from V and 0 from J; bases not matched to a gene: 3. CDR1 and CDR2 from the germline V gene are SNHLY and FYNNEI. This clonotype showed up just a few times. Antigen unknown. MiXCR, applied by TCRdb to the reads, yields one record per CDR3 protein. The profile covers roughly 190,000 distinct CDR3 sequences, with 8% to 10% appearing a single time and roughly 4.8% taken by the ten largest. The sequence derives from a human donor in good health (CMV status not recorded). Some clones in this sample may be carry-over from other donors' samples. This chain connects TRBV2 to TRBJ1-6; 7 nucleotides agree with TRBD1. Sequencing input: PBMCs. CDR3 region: CASSVDRDSYNSPLHF. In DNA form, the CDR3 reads TGTGCCAGCAGTGTCGACAGGGACTCCTATAATTCACCCCTCCACTTT.